This TCR beta chain is from a study of yellow fever vaccine responses in identical twins. Study-wide results and limits: Vaccine T cell responses of twins reportedly seemed partly convergent and partly personalized.

The ends were cut back, 0 bases at V and 5 bases at J, with 17 bases in the middle. Germline loops: CDR1 ENHRY, CDR2 SYGVKD. This CDR3 has 17 residues. TCRdb independently ran MiXCR on the RT-PCR reads; one entry per CDR3 protein. Seen here are 6,000 or so distinct CDR3 sequences, approximately 80% observed once, and the top ten hold 2% to 3%. This clonotype has just a few counts. Its antigen is not identified. The chain joins TRBV10-3 to TRBJ2-1; tentatively, D is TRBD1 or TRBD2 (6 bases each). The sequencing here drew on T cells from blood (PBMCs), unsorted or a sorted subset (not recorded which), taken before or after yellow fever vaccination (not recorded which). This TCR derives from a woman younger than 35 who received the yellow fever vaccine. CDR3 nucleotides: TGTGCCATCAGTGAGTCCTCGTGGAGGGGGGCACACAATGAGCAGTTCTTC. Translated, it gives CAISESSWRGAHNEQFF.